The clone carrying this T cell receptor beta chain has more than one count but fewer than ten. Source study methods: Estimation of nucleated cell counts relied on the amplification of reference gene primers. Method: immunoSEQ multiplex PCR; TCRdb's copy keeps in-frame clones and lacks some. That table is the source of V, J and clone size, and D and trimming were worked out from the DNA. Of 110,000 to 150,000 clones detected, roughly four fifths appear once; the ten largest clones hold more than 2.5%. This sample was taken from a study of blood T cell repertoires in COVID-19. Study-wide context: From the United States, Italy and Spain came samples of acute and convalescent COVID-19. PBMCs, B-cell-depleted T cells, or T cells were the source of the cDNA or gDNA that made up the material.

The V gene's germline CDR1 is SGHDN and CDR2 FVKESK. The CDR3 totals 13 residues. V was trimmed by 3 bases and J by 1 base, leaving 6 bases between them. This chain joins TRBV14 and TRBJ1-1, with D maybe TRBD1 (5 bases). The clonotype was recovered from an elderly woman with acute or convalescent COVID-19. The sample was peripheral blood. The CDR3 spells CASSQGGNTEAFF. The CDR3 nucleotides are TGTGCCAGCAGCCAGGGGGGGAACACTGAAGCTTTCTTT. The full variable domain, completed using reference TRBV14 and TRBJ1-1, is EAGVTQFPSHSVIEKGQTVTLRCDPISGHDNLYWYRRVMGKEIKFLLHFVKESKQDESGMPNNRFLAERTGGTYSTLKVQPAELEDSGVYFCASSQGGNTEAFFGQGTRLTVV.